The source of this T cell receptor (beta chain) is a study of shared clonotypes between healthy human individuals. Findings and limits, study-wide: Non-shared clonotypes were found to have lower generation probabilities than the clonotypes that were shared by all four of the sorted-subset donors.

Germline loops: CDR1 SGHDN, CDR2 FVKESK. Trimming took off 5 bases at V and 6 bases at J, with 11 bases between the two ends. The CDR3 has 12 amino acids. Original handling: Filtering differed, since immunoSEQ gave only junction sequences and no quality scores. The assay was immunoSEQ multiplex PCR, and TCRdb's table has in-frame clones only and misses some. That table is the source of V, J and clone size, and D and trimming were worked out from the DNA. The sample yields over 1.5 million clones, around 98% seen once. Points on this clone: Its antigen is not known.

This chain connects TRBV14 to TRBJ2-7, with D possibly being TRBD1 or TRBD2 (5 bases each). Material for sequencing was naive CD4+ T cells sorted from blood. Subset of the sample: CD45RA+ positively selected. This receptor was obtained from a man younger than 40 in good health. CDR3 amino acids: CASSYRGLEQYF. The CDR3 DNA reads as TGTGCCAGCAGCTACCGGGGCCTCGAGCAGTACTTC.